This TCR beta chain was found in a study of CD8 T cells in ankylosing spondylitis. General study findings and limits: A motif of 8 or 9 highly homologous TCR beta variants was seen as apparently characteristic of ankylosing spondylitis blood. Matched synovial fluid from ankylosing spondylitis patients was reported to be enriched for disease-linked clones.

The CDR3 totals 16 residues. Deletions cut 6 bases from V and 4 bases from J, with 19 bases between. This clonotype was seen at least ten times. The antigen is undetermined. TCRdb fed the 5' RACE reads into MiXCR, producing one record per CDR3 protein. The repertoire has fewer than 650,000 distinct CDR3 sequences, about 13% of them found once; the top ten carry nearly 7%. The TCR originated in a male donor with ankylosing spondylitis. Source material: blood, either unsorted or a sorted T cell fraction (not recorded which). The chain employs TRBV12-3 or TRBV12-4 and TRBJ1-5; D is undetermined. In nucleotides, the CDR3 is TGTGCCAGCAGCCTCCTAGGGCCCTCCCGAAATCAGCCCCAGCATTTT. Its protein product is CASSLLGPSRNQPQHF.